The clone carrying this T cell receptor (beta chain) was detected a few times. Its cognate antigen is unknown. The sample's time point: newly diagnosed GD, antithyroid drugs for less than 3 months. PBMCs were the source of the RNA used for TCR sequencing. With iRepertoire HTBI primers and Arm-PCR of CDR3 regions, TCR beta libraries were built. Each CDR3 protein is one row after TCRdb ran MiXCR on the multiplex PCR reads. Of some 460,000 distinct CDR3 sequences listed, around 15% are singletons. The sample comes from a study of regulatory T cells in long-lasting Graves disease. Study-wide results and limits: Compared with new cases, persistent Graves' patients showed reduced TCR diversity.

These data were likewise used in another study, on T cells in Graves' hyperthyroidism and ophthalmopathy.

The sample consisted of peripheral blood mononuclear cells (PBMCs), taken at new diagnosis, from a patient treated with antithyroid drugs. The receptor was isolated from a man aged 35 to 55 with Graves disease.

CDR3 nucleotides: TGCGCCAGCAGTGACCCCATCGAGCAGTTCTTC. Its translation is CASSDPIEQFF. V gene TRBV10-2 combines with J gene TRBJ2-1; D not resolved. Trimming removed 3 bases at V and 10 bases at J, with 7 bases between. Germline CDR1 is WSHSY and CDR2 is SAAADI. This CDR3 contains 11 residues.